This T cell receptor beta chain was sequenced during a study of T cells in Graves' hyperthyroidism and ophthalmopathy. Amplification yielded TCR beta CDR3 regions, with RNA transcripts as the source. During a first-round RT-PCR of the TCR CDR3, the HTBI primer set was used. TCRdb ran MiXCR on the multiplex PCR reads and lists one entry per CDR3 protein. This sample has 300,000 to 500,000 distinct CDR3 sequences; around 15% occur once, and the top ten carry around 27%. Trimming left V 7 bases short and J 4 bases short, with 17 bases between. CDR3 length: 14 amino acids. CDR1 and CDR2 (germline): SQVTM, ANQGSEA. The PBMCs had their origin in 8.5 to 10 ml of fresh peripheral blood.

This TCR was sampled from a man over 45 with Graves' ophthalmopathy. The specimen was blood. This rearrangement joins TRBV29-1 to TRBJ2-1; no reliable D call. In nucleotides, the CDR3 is TGCAGCGGTGCCGAAAACAACGGGTACAATGAGCAGTTCTTC. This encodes CSGAENNGYNEQFF.